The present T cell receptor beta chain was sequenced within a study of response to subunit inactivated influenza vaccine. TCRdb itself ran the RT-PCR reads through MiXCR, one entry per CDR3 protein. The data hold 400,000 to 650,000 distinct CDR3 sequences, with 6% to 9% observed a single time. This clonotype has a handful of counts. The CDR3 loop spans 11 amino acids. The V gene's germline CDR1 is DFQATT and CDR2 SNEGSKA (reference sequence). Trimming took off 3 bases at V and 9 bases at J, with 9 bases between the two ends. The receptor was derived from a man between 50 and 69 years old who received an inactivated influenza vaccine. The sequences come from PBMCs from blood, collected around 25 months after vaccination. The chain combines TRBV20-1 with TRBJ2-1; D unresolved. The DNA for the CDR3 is TGCAGTGCTAGTGGCGTTCGTGAGCAGTTCTTC. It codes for CSASGVREQFF.